This TCR beta chain was sequenced during a study of T cell repertoires in cytomegalovirus infection. On the study more broadly: Shared public TCR beta signatures pointed to both CMV infection and a matching HLA type.

TCRdb independently ran MiXCR on the reads; one entry per CDR3 protein. The sample records approximately 25,000 distinct CDR3 sequences, under 20% being singletons. In its sample, this clonotype is medium-sized (0.01 to 0.1%). Its antigen is currently unknown. After removal of 5 bases from V and 0 bases from J, the junction contained 6 bases not matched to a gene. The CDR3 totals 16 residues. CDR1 is SGHVS, CDR2 FQNEAQ, per germline. The chain recombines TRBV7-8 with TRBJ2-1; 8 bases match TRBD2. Source: CD8+ T cells from cultured PBMCs, taken from culture after CMV antigen stimulation. The clonotype comes from a human donor in good health (CMV status not recorded). Some clones in this sample may be carry-over from other donors' samples. CDR3 coding DNA: TGTGCCAGCAGCGCCTCCGGACTAGCCTCCTACAATGAGCAGTTCTTC. Its translation: CASSASGLASYNEQFF.